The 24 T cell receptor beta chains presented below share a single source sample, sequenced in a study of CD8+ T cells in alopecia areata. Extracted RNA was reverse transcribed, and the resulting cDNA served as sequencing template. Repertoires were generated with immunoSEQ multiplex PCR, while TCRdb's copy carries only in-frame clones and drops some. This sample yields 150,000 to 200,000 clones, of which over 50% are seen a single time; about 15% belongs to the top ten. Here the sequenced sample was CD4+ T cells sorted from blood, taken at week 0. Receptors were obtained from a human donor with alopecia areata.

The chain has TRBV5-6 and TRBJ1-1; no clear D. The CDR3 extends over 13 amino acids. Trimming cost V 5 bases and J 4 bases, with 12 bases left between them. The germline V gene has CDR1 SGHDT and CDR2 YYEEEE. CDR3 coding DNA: TGTGCCAGCAGAAGTGGACTGTTCACTGAAGCTTTCTTT. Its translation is CASRSGLFTEAFF.

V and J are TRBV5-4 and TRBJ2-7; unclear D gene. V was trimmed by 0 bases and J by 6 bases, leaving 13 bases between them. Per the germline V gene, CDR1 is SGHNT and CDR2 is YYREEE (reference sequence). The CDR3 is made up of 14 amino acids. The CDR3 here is CASSLGYWVPEQYF. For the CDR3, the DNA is TGTGCCAGCAGCTTGGGCTACTGGGTTCCCGAGCAGTACTTC.

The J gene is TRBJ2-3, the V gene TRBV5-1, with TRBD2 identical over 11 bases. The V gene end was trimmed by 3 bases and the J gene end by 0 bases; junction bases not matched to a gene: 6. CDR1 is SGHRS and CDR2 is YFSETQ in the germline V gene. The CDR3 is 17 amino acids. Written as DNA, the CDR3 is TGCGCCAGCAGCTGGACTAGCGGGTATACAAGCACAGATACGCAGTATTTT. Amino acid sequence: CASSWTSGYTSTDTQYF.

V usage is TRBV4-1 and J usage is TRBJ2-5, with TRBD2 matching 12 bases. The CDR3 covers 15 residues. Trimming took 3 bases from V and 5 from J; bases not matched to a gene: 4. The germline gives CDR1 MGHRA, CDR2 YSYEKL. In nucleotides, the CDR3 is TGCGCCAGCAGCCATTCGACTAGCGGGGGTGAGACCCAGTACTTC. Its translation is CASSHSTSGGETQYF.

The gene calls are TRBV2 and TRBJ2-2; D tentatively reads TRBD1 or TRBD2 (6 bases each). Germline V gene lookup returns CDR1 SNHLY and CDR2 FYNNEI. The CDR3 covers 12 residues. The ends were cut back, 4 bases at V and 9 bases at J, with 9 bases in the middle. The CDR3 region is CASSGGARELFF. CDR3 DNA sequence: TGTGCCAGCAGTGGGGGGGCCCGGGAGCTGTTTTTT.

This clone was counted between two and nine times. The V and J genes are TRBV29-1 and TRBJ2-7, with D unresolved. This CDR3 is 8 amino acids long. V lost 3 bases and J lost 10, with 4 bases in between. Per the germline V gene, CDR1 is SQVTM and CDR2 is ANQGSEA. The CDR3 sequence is CSVDGQYF. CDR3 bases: TGCAGCGTTGATGGTCAGTACTTC.

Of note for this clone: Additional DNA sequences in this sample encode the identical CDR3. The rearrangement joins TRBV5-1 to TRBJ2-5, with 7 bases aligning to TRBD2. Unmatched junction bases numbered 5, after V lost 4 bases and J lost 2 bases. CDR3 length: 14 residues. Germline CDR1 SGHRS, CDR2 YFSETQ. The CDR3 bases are TGCGCCAGCAGCCCGGGCGGGGGACAAGAGACCCAGTACTTC. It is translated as CASSPGGGQETQYF.

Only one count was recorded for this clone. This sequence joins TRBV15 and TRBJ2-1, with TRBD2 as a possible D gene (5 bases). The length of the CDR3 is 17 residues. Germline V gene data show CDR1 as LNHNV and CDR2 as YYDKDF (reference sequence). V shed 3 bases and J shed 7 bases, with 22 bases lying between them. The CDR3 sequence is CATSRGRGGVNGNEQFF. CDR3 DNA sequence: TGTGCCACCAGCAGGGGCCGGGGTGGGGTAAATGGGAATGAGCAGTTCTTC.

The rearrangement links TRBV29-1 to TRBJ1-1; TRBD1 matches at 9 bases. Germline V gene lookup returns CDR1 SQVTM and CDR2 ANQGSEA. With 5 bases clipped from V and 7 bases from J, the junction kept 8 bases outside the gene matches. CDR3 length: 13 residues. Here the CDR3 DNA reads TGCAGCGTTACCTCCGGGACAGGGTTTGAAGCTTTCTTT. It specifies CSVTSGTGFEAFF.

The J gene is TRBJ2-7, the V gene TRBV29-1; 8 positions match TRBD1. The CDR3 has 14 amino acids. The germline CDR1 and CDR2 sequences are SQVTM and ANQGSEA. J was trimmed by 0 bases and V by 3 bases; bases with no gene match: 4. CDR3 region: CSVDRTGSSYEQYF. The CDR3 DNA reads TGCAGCGTTGACCGGACAGGGAGCTCCTACGAGCAGTACTTC.

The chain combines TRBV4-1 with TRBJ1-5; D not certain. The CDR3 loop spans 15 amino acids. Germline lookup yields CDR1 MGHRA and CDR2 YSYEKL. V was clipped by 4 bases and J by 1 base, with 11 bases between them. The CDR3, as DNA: TGCGCCAGCAGCCTTACAACGTTAAGCAATCAGCCCCAGCATTTT. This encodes CASSLTTLSNQPQHF.

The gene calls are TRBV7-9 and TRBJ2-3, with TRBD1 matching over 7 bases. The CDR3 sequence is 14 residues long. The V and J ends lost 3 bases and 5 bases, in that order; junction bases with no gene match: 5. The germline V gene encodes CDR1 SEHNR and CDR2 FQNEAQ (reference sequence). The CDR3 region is CASSLAAGGDTQYF. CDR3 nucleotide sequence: TGTGCCAGCAGCTTGGCGGCAGGGGGAGATACGCAGTATTTT.

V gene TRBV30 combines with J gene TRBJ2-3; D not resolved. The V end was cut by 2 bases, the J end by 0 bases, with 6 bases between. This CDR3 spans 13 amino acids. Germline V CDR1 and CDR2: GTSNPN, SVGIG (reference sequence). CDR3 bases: TGTGCCTGGAGTACAGAGAGCACAGATACGCAGTATTTT. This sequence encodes CAWSTESTDTQYF.

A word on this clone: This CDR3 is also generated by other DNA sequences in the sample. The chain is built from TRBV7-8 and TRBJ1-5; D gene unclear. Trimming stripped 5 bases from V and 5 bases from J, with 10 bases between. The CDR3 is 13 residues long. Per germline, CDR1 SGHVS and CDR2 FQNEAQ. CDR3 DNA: TGTGCCAGCAGCCTCGTCTCGGATCAGCCCCAGCATTTT. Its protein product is CASSLVSDQPQHF.

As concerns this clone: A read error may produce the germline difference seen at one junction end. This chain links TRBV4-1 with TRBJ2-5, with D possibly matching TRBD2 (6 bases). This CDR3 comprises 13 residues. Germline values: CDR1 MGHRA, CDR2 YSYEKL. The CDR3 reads CASSQDIAAPNHF. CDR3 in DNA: TGCGCCAGCAGCCAAGATATAGCGGCTCCCAACCACTTC.

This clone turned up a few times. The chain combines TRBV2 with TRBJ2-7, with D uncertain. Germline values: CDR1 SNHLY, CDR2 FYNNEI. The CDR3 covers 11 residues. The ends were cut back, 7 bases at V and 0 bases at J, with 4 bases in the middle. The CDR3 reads CASTGSYEQYF. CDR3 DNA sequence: TGTGCCAGCACAGGCTCCTACGAGCAGTACTTC.

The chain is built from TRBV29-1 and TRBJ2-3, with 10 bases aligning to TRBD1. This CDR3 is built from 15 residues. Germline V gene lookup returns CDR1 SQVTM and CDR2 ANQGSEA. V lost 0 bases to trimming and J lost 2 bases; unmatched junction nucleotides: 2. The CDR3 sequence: CSVEEGTGATDTQYF. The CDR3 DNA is TGCAGCGTTGAAGAGGGGACAGGGGCCACAGATACGCAGTATTTT.

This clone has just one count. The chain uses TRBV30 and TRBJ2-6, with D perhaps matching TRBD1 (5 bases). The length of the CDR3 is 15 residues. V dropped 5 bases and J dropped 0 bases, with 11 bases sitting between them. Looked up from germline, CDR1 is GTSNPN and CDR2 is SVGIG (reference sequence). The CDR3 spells CAWAWGGSGANVLTF. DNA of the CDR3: TGTGCCTGGGCTTGGGGCGGCTCTGGGGCCAACGTCCTGACTTTC.

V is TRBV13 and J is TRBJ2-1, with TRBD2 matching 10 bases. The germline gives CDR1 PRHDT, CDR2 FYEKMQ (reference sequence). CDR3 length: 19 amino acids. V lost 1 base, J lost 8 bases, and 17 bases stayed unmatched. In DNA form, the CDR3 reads TGTGCCAGCAGCTTAGACTCCGCCGGGACTAGCGTTCTTGCCGATGAGCAGTTCTTC. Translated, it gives CASSLDSAGTSVLADEQFF.

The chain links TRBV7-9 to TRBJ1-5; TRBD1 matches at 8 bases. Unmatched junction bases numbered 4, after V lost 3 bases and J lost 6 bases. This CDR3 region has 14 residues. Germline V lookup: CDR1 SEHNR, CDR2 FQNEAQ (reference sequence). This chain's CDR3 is CASSLDRAVQPQHF. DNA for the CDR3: TGTGCCAGCAGCTTGGACAGGGCGGTTCAGCCCCAGCATTTT.

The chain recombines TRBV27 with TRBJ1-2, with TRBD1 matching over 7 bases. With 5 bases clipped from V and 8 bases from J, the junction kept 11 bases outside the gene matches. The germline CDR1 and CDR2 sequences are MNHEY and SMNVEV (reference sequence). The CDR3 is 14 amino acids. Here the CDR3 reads CASSTRTGQGGYTF. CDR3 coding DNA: TGTGCCAGCAGTACAAGGACAGGCCAGGGAGGCTACACCTTC.

The CDR3, as DNA: TGTGCCAGCAGCCAAGTTTTGTTACAGGGGTTAACAGATACGCAGTATTTT. Translating it yields CASSQVLLQGLTDTQYF. V gene TRBV4-2 combines with J gene TRBJ2-3; 7 bases align to TRBD1. Germline CDR1 and CDR2: LGHNA and YNFKEQ. V was pared by 1 base and J by 3 bases, with 10 bases of the junction left unmatched. The CDR3 is made up of 17 amino acids.

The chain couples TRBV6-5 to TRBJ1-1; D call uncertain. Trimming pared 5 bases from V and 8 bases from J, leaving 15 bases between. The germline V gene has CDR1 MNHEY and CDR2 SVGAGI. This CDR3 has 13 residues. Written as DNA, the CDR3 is TGTGCCAGCAGTCCACCCCGGGCGATCGAAGCTTTCTTT. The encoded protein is CASSPPRAIEAFF.

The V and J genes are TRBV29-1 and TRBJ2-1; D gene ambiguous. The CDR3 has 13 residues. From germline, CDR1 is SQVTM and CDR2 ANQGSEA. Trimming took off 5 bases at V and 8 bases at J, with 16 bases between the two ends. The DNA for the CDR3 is TGCAGCGTTTCTTCTCTCTTAGGGTATGAGCAGTTCTTC. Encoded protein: CSVSSLLGYEQFF.